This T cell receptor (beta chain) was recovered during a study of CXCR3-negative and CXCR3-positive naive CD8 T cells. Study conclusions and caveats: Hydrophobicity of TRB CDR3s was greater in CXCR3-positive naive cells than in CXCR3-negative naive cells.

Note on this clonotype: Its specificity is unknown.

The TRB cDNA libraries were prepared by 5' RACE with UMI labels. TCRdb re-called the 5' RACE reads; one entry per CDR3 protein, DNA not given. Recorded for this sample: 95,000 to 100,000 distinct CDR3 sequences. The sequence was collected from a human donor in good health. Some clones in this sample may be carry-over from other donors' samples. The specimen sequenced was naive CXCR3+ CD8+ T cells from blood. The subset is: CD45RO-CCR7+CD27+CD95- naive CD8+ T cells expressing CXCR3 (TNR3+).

The CDR3 sequence is CASSFQPPDGIWQETQYF. This chain uses TRBV11-2 with TRBJ2-5; TCRdb outputs TRBD1, but without DNA this stays unchecked. The CDR3 covers 18 residues. The V gene's germline CDR1 is SGHAT and CDR2 FQNNGV.